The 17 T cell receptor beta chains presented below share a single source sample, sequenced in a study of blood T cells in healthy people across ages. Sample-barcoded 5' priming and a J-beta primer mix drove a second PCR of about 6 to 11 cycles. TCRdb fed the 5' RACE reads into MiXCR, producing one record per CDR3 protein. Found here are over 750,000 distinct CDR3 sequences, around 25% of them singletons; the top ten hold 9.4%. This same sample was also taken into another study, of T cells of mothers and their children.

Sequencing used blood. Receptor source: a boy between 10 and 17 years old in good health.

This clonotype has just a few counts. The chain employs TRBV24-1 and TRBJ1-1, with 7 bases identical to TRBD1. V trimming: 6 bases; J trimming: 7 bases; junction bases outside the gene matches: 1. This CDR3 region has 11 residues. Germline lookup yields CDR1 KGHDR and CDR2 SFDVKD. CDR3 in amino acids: CATSTGVEAFF. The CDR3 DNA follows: TGTGCCACCAGTACAGGGGTTGAAGCTTTCTTT.

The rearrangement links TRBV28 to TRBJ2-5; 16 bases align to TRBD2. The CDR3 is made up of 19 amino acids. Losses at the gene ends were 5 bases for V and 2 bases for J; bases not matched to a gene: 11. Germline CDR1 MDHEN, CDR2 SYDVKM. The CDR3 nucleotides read TGTGCCAGCAGTACAGGGGGACTAGCGGGAGGGCAATCACAAGAGACCCAGTACTTC. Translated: CASSTGGLAGGQSQETQYF. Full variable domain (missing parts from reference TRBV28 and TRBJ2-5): DVKVTQSSRYLVKRTGEKVFLECVQDMDHENMFWYRQDPGLGLRLIYFSYDVKMKEKGDIPEGYSVSREKKERFSLILESASTNQTSMYLCASSTGGLAGGQSQETQYFGPGTRLLVL.

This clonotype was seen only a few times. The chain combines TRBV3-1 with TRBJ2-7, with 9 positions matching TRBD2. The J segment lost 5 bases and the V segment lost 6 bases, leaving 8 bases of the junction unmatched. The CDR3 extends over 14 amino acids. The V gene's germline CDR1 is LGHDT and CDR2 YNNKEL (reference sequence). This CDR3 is CASRLAGGPHEQYF. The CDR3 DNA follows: TGTGCCAGCAGGTTGGCGGGAGGGCCTCACGAGCAGTACTTC.

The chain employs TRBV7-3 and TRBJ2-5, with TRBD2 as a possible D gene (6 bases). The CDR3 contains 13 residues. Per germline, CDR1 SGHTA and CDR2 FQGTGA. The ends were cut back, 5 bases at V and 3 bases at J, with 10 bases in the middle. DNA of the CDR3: TGTGCCAGCAGCCGGGAGCGAGAAGAGACCCAGTACTTC. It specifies CASSREREETQYF.

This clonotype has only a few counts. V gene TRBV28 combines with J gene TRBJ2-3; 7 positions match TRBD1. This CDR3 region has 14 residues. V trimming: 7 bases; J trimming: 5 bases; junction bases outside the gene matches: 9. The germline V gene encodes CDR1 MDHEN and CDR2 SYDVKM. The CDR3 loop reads CASNLRQGEDTQYF. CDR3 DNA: TGTGCCAGCAATCTAAGACAGGGTGAAGATACGCAGTATTTT.

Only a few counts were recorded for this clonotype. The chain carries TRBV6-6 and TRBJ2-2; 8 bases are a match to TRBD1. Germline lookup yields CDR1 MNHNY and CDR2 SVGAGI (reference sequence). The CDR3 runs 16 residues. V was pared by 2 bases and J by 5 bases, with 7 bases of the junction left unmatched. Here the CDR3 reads CASSYPDRGGTGELFF. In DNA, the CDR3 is TGTGCCAGCAGTTACCCAGACAGGGGAGGAACCGGGGAGCTGTTTTTT.

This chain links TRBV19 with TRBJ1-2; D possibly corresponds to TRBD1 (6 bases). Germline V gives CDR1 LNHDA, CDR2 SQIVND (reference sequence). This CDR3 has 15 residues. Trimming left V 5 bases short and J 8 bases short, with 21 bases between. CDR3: CASSPSGGLVGGYTF. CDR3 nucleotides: TGTGCCAGTAGTCCCTCGGGGGGGCTAGTAGGCGGCTACACCTTC.

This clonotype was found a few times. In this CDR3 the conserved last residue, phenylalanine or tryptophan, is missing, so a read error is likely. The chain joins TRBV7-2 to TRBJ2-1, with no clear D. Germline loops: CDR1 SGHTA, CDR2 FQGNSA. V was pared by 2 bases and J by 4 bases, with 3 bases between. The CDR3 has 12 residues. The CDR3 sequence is CASSLRYNEQFL. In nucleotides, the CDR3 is TGTGCCAGCAGCTTAAGGTACAATGAGCAGTTCCTC.

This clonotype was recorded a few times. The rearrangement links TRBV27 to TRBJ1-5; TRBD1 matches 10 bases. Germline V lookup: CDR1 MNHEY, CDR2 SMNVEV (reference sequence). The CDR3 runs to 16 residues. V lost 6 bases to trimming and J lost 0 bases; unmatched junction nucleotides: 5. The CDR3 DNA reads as TGTGCCAGCAGGAGACAGGGGGCTTATAGCAATCAGCCCCAGCATTTT. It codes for CASRRQGAYSNQPQHF.

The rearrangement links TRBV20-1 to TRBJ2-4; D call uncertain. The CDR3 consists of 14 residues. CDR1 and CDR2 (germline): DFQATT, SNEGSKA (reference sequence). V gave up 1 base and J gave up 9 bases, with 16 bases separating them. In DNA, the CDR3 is TGCAGTGCTAGAGCCCCCTTAGGGCCTGCCATTCAGTACTTC. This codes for CSARAPLGPAIQYF.

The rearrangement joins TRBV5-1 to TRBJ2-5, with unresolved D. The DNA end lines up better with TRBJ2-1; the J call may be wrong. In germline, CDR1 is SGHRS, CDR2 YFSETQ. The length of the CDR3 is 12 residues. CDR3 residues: CASSPRWNEQFF. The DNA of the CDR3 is TGCGCCAGCAGCCCTCGGTGGAATGAGCAGTTCTTC.

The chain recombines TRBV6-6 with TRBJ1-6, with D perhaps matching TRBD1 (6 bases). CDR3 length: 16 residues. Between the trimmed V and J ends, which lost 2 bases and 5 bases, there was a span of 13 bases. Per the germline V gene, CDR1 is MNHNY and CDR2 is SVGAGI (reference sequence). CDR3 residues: CASSYPRTEHNSPLHF. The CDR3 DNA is TGTGCCAGCAGTTACCCCCGGACAGAACATAATTCACCCCTCCACTTT.

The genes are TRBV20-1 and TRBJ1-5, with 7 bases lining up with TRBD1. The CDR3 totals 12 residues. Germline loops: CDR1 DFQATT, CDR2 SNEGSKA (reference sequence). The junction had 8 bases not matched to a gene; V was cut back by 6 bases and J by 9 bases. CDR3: CSALDRRMPQHF. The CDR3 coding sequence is TGCAGTGCCTTGGACAGGAGAATGCCCCAGCATTTT.

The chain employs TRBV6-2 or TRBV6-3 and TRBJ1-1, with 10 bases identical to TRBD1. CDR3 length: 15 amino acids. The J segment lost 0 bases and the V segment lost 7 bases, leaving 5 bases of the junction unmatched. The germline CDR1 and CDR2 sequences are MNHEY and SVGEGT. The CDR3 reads CASTGTGELNTEAFF. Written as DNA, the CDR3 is TGTGCCAGCACCGGGACAGGGGAATTGAACACTGAAGCTTTCTTT.

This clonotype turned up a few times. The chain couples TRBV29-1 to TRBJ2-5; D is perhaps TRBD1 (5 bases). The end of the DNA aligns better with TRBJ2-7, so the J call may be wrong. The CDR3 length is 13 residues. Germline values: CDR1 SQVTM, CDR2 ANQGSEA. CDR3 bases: TGCAGCGTTGAGGCAGGGAAATTGTACGAGCAGTACTTC. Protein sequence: CSVEAGKLYEQYF.

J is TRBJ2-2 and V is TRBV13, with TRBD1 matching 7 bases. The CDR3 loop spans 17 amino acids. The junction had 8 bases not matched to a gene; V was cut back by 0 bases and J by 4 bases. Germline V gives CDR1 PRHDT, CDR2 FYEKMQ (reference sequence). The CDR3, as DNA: TGTGCCAGCAGCTTAGGGGTGACAGGGCCGCCCACCGGGGAGCTGTTTTTT. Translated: CASSLGVTGPPTGELFF.

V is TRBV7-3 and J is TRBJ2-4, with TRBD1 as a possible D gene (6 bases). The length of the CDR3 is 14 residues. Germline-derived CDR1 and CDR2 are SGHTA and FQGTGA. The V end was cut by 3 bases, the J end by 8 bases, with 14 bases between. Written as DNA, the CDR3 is TGTGCCAGCAGCTTGCAGGGGCTTGGGGACATTCAGTACTTC. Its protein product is CASSLQGLGDIQYF.